The clone carrying this TCR beta chain has a handful of counts. Its antigen is unidentified. Library preparation for TCR beta used quantitative 5'-RACE with molecular barcodes. One entry per CDR3 protein results from TCRdb running MiXCR on the 5' RACE reads. The repertoire holds about 540,000 distinct CDR3 sequences, with about 13% as singletons. This record belongs to a study of CD8 T cells in ankylosing spondylitis. Germline CDR1 and CDR2: MNHNS and SASEGT. This CDR3 has 15 residues. The V end lost 6 bases, the J end lost 0 bases, and 14 bases lay between the germline ends. Whole-study results and caveats: Peripheral blood held disease-linked clones only at relatively low frequency, and these were CD8+. About 8 highly homologous variants made up a TCR beta motif, and this motif appeared characteristic of ankylosing spondylitis blood. Disease-linked clones were reportedly significantly enriched in matched ankylosing spondylitis synovial fluid. Earlier literature documents some of the motif variants in reactive arthritis synovial fluid and blood.

The chain recombines TRBV6-1 with TRBJ1-1; possible D gene TRBD1, 5 bases. The sequence derives from a male donor with ankylosing spondylitis. The sample consisted of blood, either unsorted or a sorted T cell fraction (not recorded which). The CDR3 DNA follows: TGTGCCAGCAGGGACCAGGGACGGATGAACACTGAAGCTTTCTTT. Protein: CASRDQGRMNTEAFF.